The clone carrying this TCR beta chain was observed once. What it binds is not known. V trimming: 3 bases; J trimming: 3 bases; junction bases outside the gene matches: 14. CDR1 is SGHRS and CDR2 is YFSETQ in the germline V gene. The CDR3 extends over 18 amino acids. Donors were drawn from the approximately 120-subject validation cohort, separate from the approximately 670-subject first cohort. These data are taken from a study of cytomegalovirus exposure and HLA in healthy donors. Study findings and constraints: The study found most TCR sequences rare, yet found some public TCRs in many donors. Subsequent analysis revealed that first-cohort TCR clusters tended to co-occur in the 120 or so validation repertoires. The classifier reportedly diagnosed cytomegalovirus status with high specificity and sensitivity.

TCRdb's copy holds only in-frame clones and misses some; the assay was immunoSEQ multiplex PCR. Among some 150,000 clones listed, around 88% were seen once. The source is a woman in her late teens or twenties in good health and CMV-seropositive. Sequencing input: PBMCs. The rearrangement joins TRBV5-1 to TRBJ2-1, with 8 bases that match TRBD2. Here the CDR3 DNA reads TGCGCCAGCAGCTCGGCGGGCGGCGGAGCGGGAGACTACAATGAGCAGTTCTTC. The encoded protein is CASSSAGGGAGDYNEQFF.